The rows below give T cell receptor beta chains drawn from one sample of a study of T cell repertoires in cytomegalovirus infection. From the reads, TCRdb called clonotypes with MiXCR, one entry per CDR3 protein. This table holds about 490,000 distinct CDR3 sequences, 10% to 12% found once. The specimen was PBMCs. These TCRs come from a human donor in good health (CMV status not recorded). Some clones in this sample may be carry-over from other donors' samples. Both conserved end residues are part of each CDR3. D genes are given only for firm matches. Clone sizes are given selectively: once, few, many, or a class where the clone is expanded.

V	D	J	size	DNA	CDR3
TRBV5-4	.	TRBJ1-1	many	TGTGCCAGCAGCCCTTCCCAGGGGCGAACTGAAGCTTTCTTT	CASSPSQGRTEAFF
TRBV7-3	.	TRBJ2-5	many	TGTGCCAGCAGCTCCTTCGGGCCTGAGACCCAGTACTTC	CASSSFGPETQYF
TRBV20-1	.	TRBJ1-5	.	TGCAGTGCTAGTCCGGACAACAATCAGCCCCAGCATTTT	CSASPDNNQPQHF
TRBV20-1	.	TRBJ1-4	many	TGCAGTGCTCCAACCGACAGGCAACGGGGCCAGCTTTTT	CSAPTDRQRGQLF
TRBV20-1	.	TRBJ2-7	.	TGCAGTGCTAGAGATCTTCAGTACGAGCAGTACTTC	CSARDLQYEQYF
TRBV6-5	.	TRBJ1-4	.	TGTGCCAGCAGTGACACAGGGACGAATGAAAAACTGTTTTTT	CASSDTGTNEKLFF
TRBV6-5	.	TRBJ1-2	few	TGTGCCAGCAGTTCGACAGTTACTAACTATGGCTACACCTTC	CASSSTVTNYGYTF
TRBV27	.	TRBJ1-6	few	TGTGCCAGCACGGCAGAGATCCACTTT	CASTAEIHF
TRBV20-1	.	TRBJ2-2	few	TGCAGTGCCTTTCAACCACGGATGAACACCGGGGAGCTGTTTTTT	CSAFQPRMNTGELFF
TRBV7-9	.	TRBJ2-7	.	TGTGCCAGCAGCGCCACAGGGAAGGGTTACGAGCAGTACTTC	CASSATGKGYEQYF
TRBV7-3	TRBD1	TRBJ1-3	many	TGTGCCAGCAGCCCTGGGACAGGGTTTGGAAACACCATATATTTT	CASSPGTGFGNTIYF
TRBV9	TRBD2	TRBJ2-3	many	TGTGCCAGCAGCGTAGTGGGCGGGAGCTTCCGAGATACGCAGTATTTT	CASSVVGGSFRDTQYF
TRBV28	.	TRBJ2-7	many	TGTGCCACCTACGGTACCATAAACTACGAGCAGTACTTC	CATYGTINYEQYF
TRBV19	.	TRBJ2-3	few	TGTGCCAGTAGTATCACCGGGACGACAGATACGCAGTATTTT	CASSITGTTDTQYF
TRBV14	TRBD2	TRBJ2-1	few	TGTGCCAGCAGCCAGGGACTAGCGGGAGGGCCCCCCTACAATGAGCAGTTCTTC	CASSQGLAGGPPYNEQFF
TRBV19	TRBD2	TRBJ2-2	.	TGTGCCAGTAGTGAAACGGGGGGAGCTGCCGTGGGTTTGACCGGGGAGCTGTTTTTT	CASSETGGAAVGLTGELFF
TRBV19	.	TRBJ2-2	few	TGTGCCAGTAGTGCTCTCGACAGGTCACCCGGGGTCGGGGAGCTGTTTTTT	CASSALDRSPGVGELFF
TRBV29-1	TRBD2	TRBJ2-1	many	TGCAGCGTTGGAGCGGGGGGGCCCTACAATGAGCAGTTCTTC	CSVGAGGPYNEQFF
TRBV7-8	.	TRBJ2-3	many	TGTGCCAGCAGCTTAGATACAGGTCGCACAGATACGCAGTATTTT	CASSLDTGRTDTQYF
TRBV11-1	.	TRBJ1-2	.	TGTGCCAGCAGCCAGGGGTCAGAGGTCCTCTATGGCTACACCTTC	CASSQGSEVLYGYTF
TRBV5-4	TRBD1	TRBJ2-2	many	TGTGCCAGCAGCTTGGTACAGGGGGCTTACGGGGAGCTGTTTTTT	CASSLVQGAYGELFF
TRBV9	.	TRBJ2-1	many	TGTGCCAGCAGCGTAGTAAAGGTGGGCAATGAGCAGTTCTTC	CASSVVKVGNEQFF
TRBV7-8	TRBD2	TRBJ2-5	many	TGTGCCAGCCTGGGACTAGCGGGTGGGATGGGAGAGACCCAGTACTTC	CASLGLAGGMGETQYF
TRBV12-3/TRBV12-4	.	TRBJ1-2	many	TGTGCCAGCACTGGAACGGCCTCGGGTGGCTACACCTTC	CASTGTASGGYTF
TRBV6-5	.	TRBJ2-2	many	TGTGCCAGCGGACTGAACACCGGGGAGCTGTTTTTT	CASGLNTGELFF
TRBV7-3	.	TRBJ2-3	many	TGTGCCAGCAGCCCCCGTCAGCCCACAGATACGCAGTATTTT	CASSPRQPTDTQYF
TRBV28	.	TRBJ2-7	many	TGTGCCAGCAGCAGAGGGACAGGACTAGACGAGCAGTACTTC	CASSRGTGLDEQYF
TRBV7-8	.	TRBJ1-1	many	TGTGCCAGCAGCTTACCGGGGGGAAACACTGAAGCTTTCTTT	CASSLPGGNTEAFF
TRBV7-3	.	TRBJ2-2	many	TGTGCCAGCAGCTTACAGCCGAACACCGGGGAGCTGTTTTTT	CASSLQPNTGELFF
TRBV15	TRBD2	TRBJ2-1	many	TGTGCCACCAGCAGAATTCCGGGACTAGCGGTCTCCTACAATGAGCAGTTCTTC	CATSRIPGLAVSYNEQFF
TRBV2	.	TRBJ2-7	.	TGTGCCAGCAGTAGGGGTCCTGCCTACGAGCTGTACTTC	CASSRGPAYELYF